Given below is one T cell receptor beta chain in context. Its antigen is currently unknown. The entry originates in a study of T cell responses to AZD1222 COVID-19 vaccine. Study results and caveats: Donors were largely white British and mainly female; clonal diversity was possibly underestimated. There were vaccine-associated CD4 TCRs across spike, dominant at 160-218 and 743-854. The number of AZD1222 recipients seropositive at baseline was only 5 to 7. Close to half of spike-specific TCRs reportedly recognize unmutated variant regions.

CDR3 length: 14 residues. V shed 1 base and J shed 2 bases, with 8 bases lying between them. From germline, CDR1 is LNHDA and CDR2 SQIVND (reference sequence). Sequencing was performed with immunoSEQ multiplex PCR; in TCRdb, only in-frame clones are kept and a portion is missing. The table records around 140,000 clones, 90% of them present only once. The material sequenced was peripheral blood, taken 28 days after the second AZD1222 dose. The source is an adult who received the AZD1222 COVID-19 vaccine. The chain links TRBV19 to TRBJ1-2; perhaps TRBD1 as D (5 bases). CDR3 in amino acids: CASSIVEGNYGYTF. CDR3 bases: TGTGCCAGTAGTATAGTGGAGGGGAACTATGGCTACACCTTC. Looking up the rest from reference TRBV19 and TRBJ1-2 gives the full variable domain: DGGITQSPKYLFRKEGQNVTLSCEQNLNHDAMYWYRQDPGQGLRLIYYSQIVNDFQKGDIAEGYSVSREKKESFPLTVTSAQKNPTAFYLCASSIVEGNYGYTFGSGTRLTVV.